These 30 T cell receptor beta chains were sequenced from one sample in a study of cytomegalovirus exposure and HLA in healthy donors. PCR involved 60 Vbeta and 13 Jbeta primers. Clones were read by immunoSEQ multiplex PCR, and TCRdb kept only the in-frame ones, dropping some. This sample's clone table lists about 200,000 clones. Sequenced material: PBMCs. These receptors were obtained from a girl aged 2 to 9 in good health and CMV-seropositive.

The chain recombines TRBV28 with TRBJ2-4, with D possibly being TRBD2 (5 bases). Trimming stripped 4 bases from V and 1 base from J, with 14 bases between. The CDR3 consists of 16 residues. The germline V gene has CDR1 MDHEN and CDR2 SYDVKM. The CDR3, as DNA: TGTGCCAGCAGTTCCGGACTTCGGAGGGCCAAAAACATTCAGTACTTC. Translating it yields CASSSGLRRAKNIQYF.

The chain couples TRBV18 to TRBJ1-5, with D uncertain. Per germline, CDR1 KGHSH and CDR2 LQKENI. Trimming left V 3 bases short and J 4 bases short, with 16 bases between. The CDR3 contains 16 residues. The CDR3 protein is CASSPIRARANQPQHF. The CDR3 DNA reads TGTGCCAGCTCACCTATCCGGGCGAGGGCGAATCAGCCCCAGCATTTT.

The DNA for the CDR3 is TGCGCCAGCAGCCAAGGGCAGGGCTCCGAGCAGTACTTC. Its translation: CASSQGQGSEQYF. The chain employs TRBV4-1 and TRBJ2-7; weak D call: TRBD1 (5 bases). This CDR3 contains 13 residues. Germline CDR1 is MGHRA and CDR2 is YSYEKL. The V gene lost 1 base and the J gene lost 6 bases, with 10 bases spanning the gap.

V is TRBV5-4 and J is TRBJ2-1, with 9 nucleotides matching TRBD2. The CDR3 extends over 16 amino acids. Per germline, CDR1 SGHNT and CDR2 YYREEE (reference sequence). V trimming: 3 bases; J trimming: 4 bases; junction bases outside the gene matches: 8. The CDR3 region is CASSSAGTSPYNEQFF. In nucleotides, the CDR3 is TGTGCCAGCAGCTCAGCCGGGACTAGCCCTTACAATGAGCAGTTCTTC.

The chain links TRBV9 to TRBJ1-2; TRBD1 might be the D (5 bases). This CDR3 region has 13 residues. V lost 0 bases to trimming and J lost 5 bases, with 8 bases between them. Germline V gene lookup returns CDR1 SGDLS and CDR2 YYNGEE. The CDR3: CASSVDRGYGYTF. CDR3 DNA sequence: TGTGCCAGCAGCGTAGATAGGGGATATGGCTACACCTTC.

V gene TRBV5-1 combines with J gene TRBJ2-3; 9 positions agree with TRBD2. Germline V gene sequence: CDR1 SGHRS, CDR2 YFSETQ. This CDR3 is 15 amino acids long. V was pared by 4 bases and J by 5 bases, with 8 bases of the junction left unmatched. The CDR3 sequence: CASSVAGDRGDTQYF. The CDR3 region has the DNA TGCGCCAGCAGCGTAGCGGGAGATAGGGGAGATACGCAGTATTTT.

The chain couples TRBV18 to TRBJ1-5, with 7 bases that match TRBD1. The germline gives CDR1 KGHSH, CDR2 LQKENI. This CDR3 contains 16 residues. V trimming: 3 bases; J trimming: 5 bases; junction bases outside the gene matches: 10. CDR3 DNA sequence: TGTGCCAGCTCACCTGGCCCGGGACAGAATCATCAGCCCCAGCATTTT. This gives the protein CASSPGPGQNHQPQHF.

This chain joins TRBV18 and TRBJ2-7; TRBD2 agrees at 7 bases. CDR3 size: 12 residues. J lost 3 bases, V lost 5 bases, and 1 base had no gene match. CDR1 is KGHSH, CDR2 LQKENI, per germline. The CDR3 DNA follows: TGTGCCAGCTCAGGGACTAACTACGAGCAGTACTTC. Translating it yields CASSGTNYEQYF.

This chain joins TRBV5-6 and TRBJ1-2; 7 bases are a match to TRBD1. Unmatched junction bases numbered 7, after V lost 0 bases and J lost 5 bases. From germline, CDR1 is SGHDT and CDR2 YYEEEE. This CDR3 is built from 15 residues. The CDR3 coding sequence is TGTGCCAGCAGCTTGGGACACAGGGGAGGTTATGGCTACACCTTC. This encodes CASSLGHRGGYGYTF. Using reference TRBV5-6 and TRBJ1-2 for the parts outside the CDR3, the full variable domain is DAGVTQSPTHLIKTRGQQVTLRCSPKSGHDTVSWYQQALGQGPQFIFQYYEEEERQRGNFPDRFSGHQFPNYSSELNVNALLLGDSALYLCASSLGHRGGYGYTFGSGTRLTVV.

The gene calls are TRBV25-1 and TRBJ2-7, with 7 positions matching TRBD1. The CDR3 has 14 amino acids. Germline V gives CDR1 MGHDK, CDR2 SYGVNS. J gave up 2 bases and V 6 bases, and 7 bases lay outside the gene matches. For the CDR3, the DNA is TGTGCCAGCAGCCTCACAGGGGCGACCTACGAGCAGTACTTC. This translates into CASSLTGATYEQYF.

The V call is TRBV10-3, the J call TRBJ2-1; D remains ambiguous. This CDR3 is built from 17 residues. Germline V gives CDR1 ENHRY, CDR2 SYGVKD. V shed 5 bases and J shed 4 bases, with 21 bases lying between them. CDR3 DNA: TGTGCCATCAGTCGGGTTGTAGCCCCCCCGATGTACAATGAGCAGTTCTTC. It specifies CAISRVVAPPMYNEQFF.

The chain recombines TRBV7-2 with TRBJ1-1; 7 bases agree with TRBD1. CDR1 is SGHTA, CDR2 FQGNSA, per germline. The CDR3 covers 14 residues. V lost 6 bases to trimming and J lost 5 bases; unmatched junction nucleotides: 9. CDR3 nucleotides: TGTGCCAGCAGGAAGGGACAGCAGAGTACTGAAGCTTTCTTT. Translating gives CASRKGQQSTEAFF. Supplemented by reference TRBV7-2 and TRBJ1-1, the full variable domain reads GAGVSQSPSNKVTEKGKDVELRCDPISGHTALYWYRQSLGQGLEFLIYFQGNSAPDKSGLPSDRFSAERTGGSVSTLTIQRTQQEDSAVYLCASRKGQQSTEAFFGQGTRLTVV.

This sequence joins TRBV6-4 and TRBJ2-6; D uncertain. The V and J ends lost 3 bases and 1 base respectively, with 16 bases between them. The CDR3 runs 18 residues. CDR1 is MRHNA and CDR2 is SNTAGT in the germline V gene. In DNA form, the CDR3 reads TGTGCCAGCAGTGAATTTGGCAGGTTCACTTCTGGGGCCAACGTCCTGACTTTC. This codes for CASSEFGRFTSGANVLTF.

The CDR3 spells CASSLVGPEKLFF. The CDR3 bases are TGCGCCAGCAGCTTGGTTGGGCCCGAAAAACTGTTTTTT. The chain carries TRBV5-1 and TRBJ1-4; D not resolved. The CDR3 loop spans 13 amino acids. CDR1 is SGHRS, CDR2 YFSETQ, per germline. The germline V and J ends were trimmed by 0 bases and 8 bases, with 8 bases remaining between them.

This chain connects TRBV28 to TRBJ1-2; no clear D. This CDR3 spans 12 amino acids. From germline, CDR1 is MDHEN and CDR2 SYDVKM. CDR3 region: CTTETADYGYTF. In DNA form, the CDR3 reads TGTACCACCGAAACAGCAGACTATGGCTACACCTTC.

V usage is TRBV28 and J usage is TRBJ1-1; possibly TRBD1 for D (5 bases). The germline V gene encodes CDR1 MDHEN and CDR2 SYDVKM. Trimming stripped 5 bases from V and 5 bases from J, with 12 bases between. This CDR3 has 13 amino acids. CDR3 region: CASSTRQRTEAFF. The DNA of the CDR3 is TGTGCCAGCAGTACACGACAGAGGACTGAAGCTTTCTTT.

The genes are TRBV5-4 and TRBJ2-3, with 9 bases aligning to TRBD1. The CDR3 totals 15 residues. With V trimmed by 5 bases and J by 2 bases, 6 bases remained unmatched. Germline-derived CDR1 and CDR2 are SGHNT and YYREEE (reference sequence). The CDR3, as DNA: TGTGCCAGCAGGTACGGGACAGGGCCCACAGATACGCAGTATTTT. Translation gives CASRYGTGPTDTQYF.

In nucleotides, the CDR3 is TGCGCCAGCAGCCCTAGGGACAGGGTTTACGAGCAGTACTTC. It codes for CASSPRDRVYEQYF. The rearrangement joins TRBV5-1 to TRBJ2-7; 9 bases align to TRBD1. V gave up 4 bases and J gave up 4 bases; unmatched junction bases: 6. CDR1 and CDR2 (germline): SGHRS, YFSETQ. The CDR3 runs to 14 residues.

This chain joins TRBV13 and TRBJ1-1; D may be TRBD1 (5 bases). Trimming pared 5 bases from V and 4 bases from J, leaving 14 bases between. CDR1 PRHDT and CDR2 FYEKMQ come from the germline V gene (reference sequence). The CDR3 covers 14 residues. The CDR3 sequence: CASSPPGSTTEAFF. The CDR3 bases are TGTGCCAGCAGCCCGCCAGGGTCTACCACTGAAGCTTTCTTT.

J is TRBJ2-7 and V is TRBV15; 10 bases agree with TRBD1. V was clipped by 5 bases and J by 7 bases; unmatched bases: 8. CDR1 and CDR2 (germline): LNHNV, YYDKDF (reference sequence). This CDR3 is built from 14 residues. The CDR3 DNA is TGTGCCACCAGCGGGGGACAGGGGTCGAGGGAGCAGTACTTC. Protein: CATSGGQGSREQYF.

DNA of the CDR3: TGTGCCATCAACTCCGGGACATACCAAGAGACCCAGTACTTC. It yields the protein CAINSGTYQETQYF. The chain has TRBV10-3 and TRBJ2-5; possible D gene TRBD1, 6 bases. Trimming cost V 7 bases and J 0 bases, with 12 bases left between them. Germline values: CDR1 ENHRY, CDR2 SYGVKD. This CDR3 spans 14 amino acids.

The chain couples TRBV9 to TRBJ2-3; no definite D call. Trimming cost V 3 bases and J 9 bases, with 29 bases left between them. This CDR3 spans 18 amino acids. In germline, CDR1 is SGDLS, CDR2 YYNGEE. The CDR3 bases are TGTGCCAGCAGCGCCGAAGACCCTAGACCCACCAAAGATTTCACGCAGTATTTT. Amino acid sequence: CASSAEDPRPTKDFTQYF.

The rearrangement joins TRBV7-3 to TRBJ2-7; perhaps TRBD1 as D (6 bases). The germline V and J ends were trimmed by 6 bases and 6 bases, with 15 bases remaining between them. The CDR3 contains 13 residues. CDR1 and CDR2 (germline): SGHTA, FQGTGA. CDR3 coding DNA: TGTGCCAGCAGTCCAGTCCCGACAGGCGAGCAGTACTTC. As protein: CASSPVPTGEQYF.

This chain links TRBV28 with TRBJ2-2, with D tentatively TRBD1 (6 bases). The CDR3 has 17 amino acids. Germline-derived CDR1 and CDR2 are MDHEN and SYDVKM. V was pared by 7 bases and J by 0 bases, with 18 bases between. CDR3 DNA: TGTGCCAGCAAAAGGAATTGGTGGGGGCCGAACACCGGGGAGCTGTTTTTT. Translation gives CASKRNWWGPNTGELFF.

V and J are TRBV27 and TRBJ2-1; TRBD1 matches 7 bases. The CDR3 totals 14 residues. The junction had 15 bases not matched to a gene; V was cut back by 9 bases and J by 10 bases. Germline lookup yields CDR1 MNHEY and CDR2 SMNVEV (reference sequence). DNA for the CDR3: TGTGCCAGGGGGACCGGGACAGTCTTTGGGGAGCAGTTCTTC. As protein: CARGTGTVFGEQFF.

This chain uses TRBV7-9 with TRBJ2-7; TRBD2 is a possible D gene (6 bases). This CDR3 contains 14 residues. Trimming took 5 bases from V and 4 from J, leaving 15 bases between them. The germline V gene has CDR1 SEHNR and CDR2 FQNEAQ (reference sequence). The CDR3 sequence: CASSPGEHVYEQYF. Written as DNA, the CDR3 is TGTGCCAGCAGCCCGGGGGAACATGTTTACGAGCAGTACTTC. Full variable domain (rest looked up from reference TRBV7-9 and TRBJ2-7): DTGVSQNPRHKITKRGQNVTFRCDPISEHNRLYWYRQTLGQGPEFLTYFQNEAQLEKSRLLSDRFSAERPKGSFSTLEIQRTEQGDSAMYLCASSPGEHVYEQYFGPGTRLTVT.

This chain uses TRBV9 with TRBJ2-2; 7 bases match TRBD2. The junction had 7 bases not matched to a gene; V was cut back by 3 bases and J by 5 bases. This CDR3 has 15 residues. The V gene's germline CDR1 is SGDLS and CDR2 YYNGEE. In DNA, the CDR3 is TGTGCCAGCAGCGGGAGGGCGGGAGCAACCGGGGAGCTGTTTTTT. Amino acid sequence: CASSGRAGATGELFF.

This chain joins TRBV7-8 and TRBJ1-6, with 7 positions matching TRBD1. The CDR3 sequence is 18 residues long. Germline assignment: CDR1 SGHVS and CDR2 FQNEAQ. The V gene end was trimmed by 2 bases and the J gene end by 10 bases; junction bases not matched to a gene: 17. The DNA of the CDR3 is TGTGCCAGCAGCTTATCCGCTGGGGCCACAGGGGCCTACTCACCCCTCCACTTT. This codes for CASSLSAGATGAYSPLHF.

This chain uses TRBV27 with TRBJ2-5; 12 bases match TRBD2. V was clipped by 3 bases and J by 4 bases; unmatched bases: 6. CDR1 is MNHEY, CDR2 SMNVEV, per germline (reference sequence). The CDR3 covers 16 residues. CDR3 DNA sequence: TGTGCCAGCAGTTTCTCTAGCGGGAGGGCCTCAGAGACCCAGTACTTC. Encoded protein: CASSFSSGRASETQYF.

V is TRBV6-6 and J is TRBJ2-2; D is perhaps TRBD2 (6 bases). V gave up 10 bases and J gave up 0 bases, with 15 bases separating them. This CDR3 has 15 amino acids. Germline V CDR1 and CDR2: MNHNY, SVGAGI (reference sequence). CDR3 in DNA: TGTGCCACCACCCCTGGGGGGTCGAACACCGGGGAGCTGTTTTTT. Translated, it gives CATTPGGSNTGELFF.